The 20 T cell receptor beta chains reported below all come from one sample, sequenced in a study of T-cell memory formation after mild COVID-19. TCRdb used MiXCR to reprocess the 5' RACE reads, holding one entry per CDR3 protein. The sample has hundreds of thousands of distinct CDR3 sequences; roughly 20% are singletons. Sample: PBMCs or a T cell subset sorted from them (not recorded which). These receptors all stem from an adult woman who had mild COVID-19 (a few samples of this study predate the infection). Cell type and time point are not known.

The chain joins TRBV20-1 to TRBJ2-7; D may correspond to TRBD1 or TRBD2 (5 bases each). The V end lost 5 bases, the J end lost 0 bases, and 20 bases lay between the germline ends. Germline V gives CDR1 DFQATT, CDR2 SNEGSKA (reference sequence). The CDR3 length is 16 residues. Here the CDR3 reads CSASPAGTVSSYEQYF. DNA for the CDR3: TGCAGTGCTTCGCCCGCCGGGACGGTAAGCTCCTACGAGCAGTACTTC.

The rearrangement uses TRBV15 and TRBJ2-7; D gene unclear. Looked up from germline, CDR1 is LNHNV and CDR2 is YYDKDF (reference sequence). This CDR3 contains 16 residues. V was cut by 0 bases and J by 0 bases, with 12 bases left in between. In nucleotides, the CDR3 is TGTGCCACCAGCAGAGATATGCCCTGGAGCTCCTACGAGCAGTACTTC. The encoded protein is CATSRDMPWSSYEQYF.

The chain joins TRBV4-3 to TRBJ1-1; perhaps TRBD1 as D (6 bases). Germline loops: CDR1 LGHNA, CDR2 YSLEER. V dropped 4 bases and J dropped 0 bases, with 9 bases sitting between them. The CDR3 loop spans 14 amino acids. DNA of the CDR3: TGCGCCAGCAGCCGGGACAAGGTGAACACTGAAGCTTTCTTT. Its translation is CASSRDKVNTEAFF.

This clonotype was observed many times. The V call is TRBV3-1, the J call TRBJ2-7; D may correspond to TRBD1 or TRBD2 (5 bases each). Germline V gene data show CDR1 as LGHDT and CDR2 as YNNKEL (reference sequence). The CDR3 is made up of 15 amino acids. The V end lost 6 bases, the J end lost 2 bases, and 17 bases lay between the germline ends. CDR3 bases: TGTGCCAGCAGACACCGGGACGGAGTCACCTACGAGCAGTACTTC. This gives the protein CASRHRDGVTYEQYF.

CDR3 nucleotide sequence: TGCGCCAGCAACCCTCACGGGGGGGTAAACACTGAAGCTTTCTTT. Translation: CASNPHGGVNTEAFF. The chain employs TRBV4-1 and TRBJ1-1; a weak D match, TRBD1 (5 bases). Trimming took off 7 bases at V and 2 bases at J, with 17 bases between the two ends. Germline values: CDR1 MGHRA, CDR2 YSYEKL. This CDR3 is 15 amino acids long.

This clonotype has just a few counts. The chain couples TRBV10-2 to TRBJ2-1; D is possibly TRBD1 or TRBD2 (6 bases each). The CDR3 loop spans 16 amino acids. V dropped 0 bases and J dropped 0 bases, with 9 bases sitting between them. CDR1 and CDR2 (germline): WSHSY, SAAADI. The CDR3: CASSESTGASYNEQFF. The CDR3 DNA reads TGCGCCAGCAGTGAGTCGACGGGGGCCTCCTACAATGAGCAGTTCTTC.

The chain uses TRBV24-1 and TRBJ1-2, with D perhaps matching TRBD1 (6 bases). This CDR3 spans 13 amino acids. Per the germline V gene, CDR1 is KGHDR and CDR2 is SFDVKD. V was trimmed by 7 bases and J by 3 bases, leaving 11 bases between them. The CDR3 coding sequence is TGTGCCACCAGGGACAGTAATTACTATGGCTACACCTTC. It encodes CATRDSNYYGYTF.

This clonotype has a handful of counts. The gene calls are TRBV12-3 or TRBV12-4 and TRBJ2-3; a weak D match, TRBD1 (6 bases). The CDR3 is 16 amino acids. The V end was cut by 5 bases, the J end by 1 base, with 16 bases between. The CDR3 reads CASSPQGSVRTDTQYF. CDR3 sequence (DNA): TGTGCCAGCAGTCCACAGGGATCAGTCCGCACAGATACGCAGTATTTT.

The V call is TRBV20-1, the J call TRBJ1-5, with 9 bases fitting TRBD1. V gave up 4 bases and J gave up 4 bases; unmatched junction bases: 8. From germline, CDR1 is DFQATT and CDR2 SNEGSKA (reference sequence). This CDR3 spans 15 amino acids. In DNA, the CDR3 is TGCAGTGCTACCTGGACAGGGGCACCTAATCAGCCCCAGCATTTT. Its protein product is CSATWTGAPNQPQHF.

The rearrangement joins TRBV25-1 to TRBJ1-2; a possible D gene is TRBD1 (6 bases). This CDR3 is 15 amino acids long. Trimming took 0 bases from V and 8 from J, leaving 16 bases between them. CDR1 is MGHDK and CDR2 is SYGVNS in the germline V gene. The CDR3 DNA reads TGTGCCAGCAGTGAATACGAGGTGGGGGCTAAAGGCTACACCTTC. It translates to CASSEYEVGAKGYTF.

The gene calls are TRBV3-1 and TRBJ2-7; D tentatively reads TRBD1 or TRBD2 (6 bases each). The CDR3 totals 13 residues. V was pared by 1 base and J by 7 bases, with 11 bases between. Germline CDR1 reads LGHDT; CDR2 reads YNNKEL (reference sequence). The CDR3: CASSQVQGGEQYF. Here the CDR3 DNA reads TGTGCCAGCAGCCAAGTACAGGGAGGAGAGCAGTACTTC.

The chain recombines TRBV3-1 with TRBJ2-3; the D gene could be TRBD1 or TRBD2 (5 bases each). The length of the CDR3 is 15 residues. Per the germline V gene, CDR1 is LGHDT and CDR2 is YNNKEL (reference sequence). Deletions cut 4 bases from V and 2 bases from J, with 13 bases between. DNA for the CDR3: TGTGCCAGCAGCCGAGGGAAGGGGCTCACAGATACGCAGTATTTT. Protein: CASSRGKGLTDTQYF.

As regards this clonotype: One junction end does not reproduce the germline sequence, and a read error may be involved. Written as DNA, the CDR3 is TGTGCCAGCAGCTTAGCGGGGACCTCCTACAATGAGCAGTTCTTC. Translation: CASSLAGTSYNEQFF. The chain couples TRBV12-3 or TRBV12-4 to TRBJ2-1; 8 positions match TRBD2. The CDR3 length is 15 residues.

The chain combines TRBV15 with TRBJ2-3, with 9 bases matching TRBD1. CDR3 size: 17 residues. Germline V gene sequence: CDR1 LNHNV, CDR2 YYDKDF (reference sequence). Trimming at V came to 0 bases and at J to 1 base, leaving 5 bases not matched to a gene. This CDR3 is CATSREQTGGRTDTQYF. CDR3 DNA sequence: TGTGCCACCAGCAGAGAACAAACAGGGGGCCGCACAGATACGCAGTATTTT.

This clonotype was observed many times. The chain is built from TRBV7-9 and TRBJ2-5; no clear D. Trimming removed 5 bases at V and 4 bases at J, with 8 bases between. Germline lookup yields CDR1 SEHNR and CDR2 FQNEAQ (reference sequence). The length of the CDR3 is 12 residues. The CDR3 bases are TGTGCCAGCAGCCCACAAGGAGAGACCCAGTACTTC. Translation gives CASSPQGETQYF. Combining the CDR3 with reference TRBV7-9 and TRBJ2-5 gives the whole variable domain DTGVSQNPRHKITKRGQNVTFRCDPISEHNRLYWYRQTLGQGPEFLTYFQNEAQLEKSRLLSDRFSAERPKGSFSTLEIQRTEQGDSAMYLCASSPQGETQYFGPGTRLLVL.

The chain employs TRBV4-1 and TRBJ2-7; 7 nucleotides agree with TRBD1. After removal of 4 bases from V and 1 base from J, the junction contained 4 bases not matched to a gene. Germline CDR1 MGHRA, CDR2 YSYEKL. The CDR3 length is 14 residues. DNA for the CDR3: TGCGCCAGCAGCCCAGGACAGGTTTCCTACGAGCAGTACTTC. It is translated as CASSPGQVSYEQYF.

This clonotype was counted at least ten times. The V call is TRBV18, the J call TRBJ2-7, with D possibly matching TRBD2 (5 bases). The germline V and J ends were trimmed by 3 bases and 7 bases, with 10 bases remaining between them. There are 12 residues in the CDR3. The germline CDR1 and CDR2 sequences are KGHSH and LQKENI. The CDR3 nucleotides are TGTGCCAGCTCACCCCAAGAGGGAGAGCAGTACTTC. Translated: CASSPQEGEQYF.

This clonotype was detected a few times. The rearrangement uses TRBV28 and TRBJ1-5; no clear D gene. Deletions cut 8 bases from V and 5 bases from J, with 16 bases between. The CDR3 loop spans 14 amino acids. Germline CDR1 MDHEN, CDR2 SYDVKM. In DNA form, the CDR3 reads TGTGCCAGCGCCCGCAGAGACATCTATCAGCCCCAGCATTTT. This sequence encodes CASARRDIYQPQHF. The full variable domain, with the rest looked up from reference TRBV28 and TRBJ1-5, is DVKVTQSSRYLVKRTGEKVFLECVQDMDHENMFWYRQDPGLGLRLIYFSYDVKMKEKGDIPEGYSVSREKKERFSLILESASTNQTSMYLCASARRDIYQPQHFGDGTRLSIL.

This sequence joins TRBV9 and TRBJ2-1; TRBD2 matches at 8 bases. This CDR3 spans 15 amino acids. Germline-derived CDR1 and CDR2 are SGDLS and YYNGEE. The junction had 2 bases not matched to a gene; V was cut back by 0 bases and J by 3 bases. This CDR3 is CASSVVGGGYNEQFF. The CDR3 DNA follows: TGTGCCAGCAGCGTAGTCGGGGGGGGCTACAATGAGCAGTTCTTC.

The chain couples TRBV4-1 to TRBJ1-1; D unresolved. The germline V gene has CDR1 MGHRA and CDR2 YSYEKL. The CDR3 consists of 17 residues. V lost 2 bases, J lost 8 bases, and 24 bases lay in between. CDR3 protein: CASSQLTTEDSGREAFF. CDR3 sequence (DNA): TGCGCCAGCAGCCAATTAACAACCGAAGACTCAGGACGGGAAGCTTTCTTT.